This TCR beta chain was identified in a study of blood T cell repertoires in COVID-19. V lost 2 bases and J 0 bases, leaving 15 bases between the germline ends. The CDR3 sequence is 16 residues long. The germline gives CDR1 SGHRS, CDR2 YFSETQ. The assay was immunoSEQ multiplex PCR, and TCRdb's table has in-frame clones only and misses some. This table has 200,000 to 300,000 clones, more than 75% appearing once. This chain links TRBV5-1 with TRBJ2-7, with TRBD2 as a possible D gene (6 bases). Sequencing was carried out using PBMCs or T cells enriched from blood (not recorded which). This clonotype was sampled from a woman aged 50 to 60 who had recovered from COVID-19. CDR3: CASSFRQGGTSYEQYF. The CDR3 bases are TGCGCCAGCAGCTTTAGGCAGGGAGGAACCTCCTACGAGCAGTACTTC.